Listed below are T cell receptor beta chains from one sample, sequenced in a study of memory CD4+ T cells and cytomegalovirus serostatus. The table came from immunoSEQ multiplex PCR; TCRdb's copy has only in-frame clones and leaves some out. The table includes tens of thousands of clones, around 72% detected once. Sequenced: memory CD4+ T cells from blood. The source of these receptors is an adult in good health and CMV-seronegative. Each CDR3 is given with its conserved first and last residue. The order of the fields is V gene, D gene, clone size, J gene, CDR3 protein, CDR3 DNA. A D gene is named only where the DNA matches it firmly. Clone size is given for some rows only: seen once, a few or many times, or a class if the clone is expanded.

TRBV27	.	.	TRBJ2-2	CASSGLRVNTGELFF	TGTGCCAGCAGTGGCCTTCGGGTTAACACCGGGGAGCTGTTTTTT
TRBV5-1	TRBD1	.	TRBJ1-2	CASSTGQDYGYTF	TGCGCCAGCAGCACCGGACAGGACTATGGCTACACCTTC
TRBV7-8	.	.	TRBJ1-6	CASSVARTSRIHF	TGTGCCAGCAGCGTGGCCCGGACATCCCGAATCCACTTT
TRBV5-5	.	.	TRBJ2-5	CASSHRASVGETQYF	TGTGCCAGCAGCCATAGAGCGAGTGTGGGAGAGACCCAGTACTTC
TRBV5-1	.	.	TRBJ1-2	CASSLEGLRYGYTF	TGCGCCAGCAGCTTGGAGGGGTTAAGGTATGGCTACACCTTC
TRBV27	.	.	TRBJ2-6	CASSFMARGTGANVLTF	TGTGCCAGCAGTTTCATGGCCCGGGGAACTGGGGCCAACGTCCTGACTTTC
TRBV6-5	.	once	TRBJ2-1	CATRGGHEQFF	TGTGCCACTCGAGGGGGGCATGAGCAGTTCTTC
TRBV28	.	.	TRBJ2-7	CASSFISSYEQYF	TGTGCCAGCAGTTTCATTAGCTCCTACGAGCAGTACTTC
TRBV20-1	.	once	TRBJ1-2	CSARERTGSTF	TGCAGTGCTAGAGAGAGAACAGGGTCCACCTTC
TRBV19	.	.	TRBJ2-2	CASRWTGELFF	TGTGCCAGCAGGTGGACCGGGGAGCTGTTTTTT
TRBV1	.	.	TRBJ1-5	CTTGLVPGPTSPNTHSNQPQHF	TGCACCACCGGCTTAGTCCCGGGTCCTACTTCCCCGAATACCCATAGCAATCAGCCCCAGCATTTT
TRBV15	TRBD2	.	TRBJ2-1	CATSRDPRTSGRASYNEQFF	TGTGCCACCAGCAGAGACCCTAGGACTAGCGGGAGAGCATCCTACAATGAGCAGTTCTTC
TRBV7-9	TRBD2	.	TRBJ2-3	CASSFLTSGGTDTQYF	TGTGCCAGCAGCTTCCTGACTAGCGGGGGGACAGATACGCAGTATTTT
TRBV5-1	TRBD1	.	TRBJ1-2	CASSTARGTIGGYTF	TGCGCCAGCAGCACTGCCAGGGGGACGATTGGAGGCTACACCTTC
TRBV5-4	.	.	TRBJ1-1	CASSLVGQPTEAFF	TGTGCCAGCAGCCTTGTCGGACAGCCCACTGAAGCTTTCTTT
TRBV27	TRBD1	.	TRBJ2-3	CASRVTGSDTQYF	TGTGCCAGCAGAGTGACAGGGTCAGATACGCAGTATTTT
TRBV2	TRBD2	once	TRBJ2-5	CASSPRLAAEQYF	TGTGCCAGCAGTCCCCGACTAGCGGCAGAGCAGTACTTC